This TCR beta chain was sequenced during a study of T-cell memory formation after mild COVID-19 (dated by TCRdb to about 2021). General notes on the study: Most TCR sequence clusters were specific to one of the two donors. Longitudinal TCRalpha and TCRbeta repertoire sequencing tracked T-cell clones expanding and contracting after mild COVID-19 in a couple of donors. The cohort comprised two young, previously healthy adult volunteers, one female and one male. General conclusions and limits of the study: The detection of some responding clones in pre-infection memory suggests that pre-existing cross-reactive memory T cells joined the SARS-CoV-2 response. Balanced CD4/CD8 phenotypes were observed for clones contracting from day 15 to 85, whereas a bias towards CD4+ was observed for a second wave of clones expanding from day 15 to 37. The second-wave clones that peaked on day 37 were not confirmed to be SARS-CoV-2 specific. The study included only a couple of mild cases, and larger cohorts that include severe cases with pre-infection samples were judged to be necessary. Contracting CD4+ clones appeared mostly in the CM and EM memory subsets, whereas CD8+ clones were enriched in EMRA.

Ficoll-Paque density gradient centrifugation was the method used to isolate PBMCs. Instrument used: Illumina NovaSeq 6000. TCRalpha and TCRbeta cDNA libraries were constructed by 5'RACE with constant-segment primers, with sample barcodes and unique molecular identifiers being introduced. Trizol reagent was used to extract RNA from every sample. Libraries were amplified in two PCR steps, with a second sample barcode and Illumina TruSeq adapters added in the second step. The libraries were sequenced on an Illumina NovaSeq using 2 x 150 bp paired-end reads. Turning to the authors' computational methods: The reads were demultiplexed and collapsed into UMI-guided consensus sequences using migec v1.2.7. Using mixcr v2.1.11, UMI consensuses were aligned to TRA and TRB V and J templates and then assembled into clonotypes. A clonotype was counted as expanded or contracted only if both edgeR and NoisET called the change significant, with noise models trained on biological replicates. For edgeR calls, the thresholds were a false discovery rate-adjusted p below 0.01 and a log2 fold-change of 1. PCA with hierarchical clustering of max-normalized trajectories of the 1000 most abundant clonotypes was used as exploratory dynamics analysis. Each responding clone was given a CD4 or CD8 phenotype based on the CD4+ and CD8+ repertoires, which had been sequenced separately. The public reads were quality trimmed at Q25 with fastp and then assembled into clones with MiXCR by TCRdb, keeping productive beta chains. Each CDR3 protein appears once, grouped with its most common genes and DNA. These V and J calls originate from TCRdb's pipeline instead of the authors' own analysis. Across this sample there are hundreds of thousands of distinct CDR3 sequences, with about a sixth seen only once. The ten top clones hold about 4% of the sample.

Comments on this clonotype: Its cognate antigen has yet to be identified. No per-base quality is available; no much larger clone lies one base away.

The trim is 6 bases for V and 1 base for J, with a gap of 9 bases between the germline ends. For CDR1 and CDR2, the germline V gene (reference sequence) lists MNHNY and SVGAGI. The CDR3, from cysteine to phenylalanine, totals 13 residues. The entry retains the CDR3 DNA only, 39 bases that are in frame from base 1. Sequenced: PBMCs or a T cell subset sorted from them (not recorded which). This receptor was taken from a man younger than 30 who had mild COVID-19 (a few samples of this study predate the infection). The sample titles of this study are shuffled in the database, so cell type and time point are left out; the donor was told from shared clones. The chain employs TRBV6-6 and TRBJ1-1; the D gene cannot be resolved reliably. The CDR3 region reads CASRSSGNTEAFF. The DNA sequence reads TGTGCCAGCAGATCCTCGGGGAACACTGAAGCTTTCTTT.